A single sample gave rise to the 11 T cell receptor beta chains below, sequenced in a study of blood T cell repertoires in COVID-19. The method was immunoSEQ multiplex PCR; TCRdb's version includes in-frame clones alone and lacks a portion of them. The data contain about 130,000 clones, about 85% of them singletons. The sequenced sample consisted of peripheral blood. These receptor sequences come from a woman older than 75 with acute or convalescent COVID-19.

V usage is TRBV4-1 and J usage is TRBJ2-3, with D maybe TRBD2 (5 bases). The CDR3 has 12 residues. Trimming cost V 3 bases and J 12 bases, with 13 bases left between them. The germline gives CDR1 MGHRA, CDR2 YSYEKL. CDR3 coding DNA: TGCGCCAGCAGCCAGGAACGGGGTACCCAGTATTTT. Its translation: CASSQERGTQYF.

This chain connects TRBV5-1 to TRBJ1-5, with 7 bases fitting TRBD1. The J segment lost 4 bases and the V segment lost 3 bases, leaving 4 bases of the junction unmatched. CDR3 length: 14 amino acids. Germline V gene lookup returns CDR1 SGHRS and CDR2 YFSETQ. Here the CDR3 reads CASSSGQSNQPQHF. CDR3 sequence (DNA): TGCGCCAGCAGCTCGGGACAGAGTAATCAGCCCCAGCATTTT.

The chain is built from TRBV5-1 and TRBJ2-3; 10 bases match TRBD2. The V gene's germline CDR1 is SGHRS and CDR2 YFSETQ. CDR3 length: 19 residues. The J segment lost 3 bases and the V segment lost 3 bases, leaving 16 bases of the junction unmatched. The CDR3 nucleotides read TGCGCCAGCAGCTGGGGGTATCTCGGGACTAGCGTTTTGACAGATACGCAGTATTTT. Its protein is CASSWGYLGTSVLTDTQYF.

This clone was observed a few times. This sequence joins TRBV18 and TRBJ1-3; 7 bases align to TRBD1. The CDR3 runs 17 residues. J lost 4 bases, V lost 5 bases, and 14 bases had no gene match. CDR1 and CDR2 from the germline V gene are KGHSH and LQKENI. The chain's CDR3 is CASSRAPGQLGGNTIYF. CDR3 nucleotides: TGTGCCAGCTCAAGGGCACCGGGACAGTTAGGAGGAAACACCATATATTTT. The complete variable domain, with remaining parts taken from reference TRBV18 and TRBJ1-3, reads NAGVMQNPRHLVRRRGQEARLRCSPMKGHSHVYWYRQLPEEGLKFMVYLQKENIIDESGMPKERFSAEFPKEGPSILRIQQVVRGDSAAYFCASSRAPGQLGGNTIYFGEGSWLTVV.

This chain links TRBV7-3 with TRBJ1-2, with D unclear. V gave up 5 bases and J gave up 2 bases, with 12 bases separating them. This CDR3 is 14 amino acids long. Germline CDR1 SGHTA, CDR2 FQGTGA. The CDR3, as DNA: TGTGCCAGCAGCCCGGGAGACACGAACTATGGCTACACCTTC. It yields the protein CASSPGDTNYGYTF.

CDR3 in amino acids: CASSQNPRTSGDTKETQYF. In DNA, the CDR3 is TGTGCCAGCAGCCAAAACCCCCGGACTAGCGGGGATACGAAAGAGACCCAGTACTTC. The chain has TRBV28 and TRBJ2-5; 12 bases are a match to TRBD2. Germline CDR1 is MDHEN and CDR2 is SYDVKM. Trimming at V came to 6 bases and at J to 3 bases, leaving 17 bases not matched to a gene. This CDR3 has 19 residues.

The chain uses TRBV4-3 and TRBJ2-2; tentative D call: TRBD1 (6 bases). Germline assignment: CDR1 LGHNA and CDR2 YSLEER. The V gene lost 0 bases and the J gene lost 15 bases, with 20 bases spanning the gap. The CDR3 contains 15 residues. In nucleotides, the CDR3 is TGCGCCAGCAGCCAAGATTTGTTGGTCCAGGGGAGTATGTTTTTT. It is translated as CASSQDLLVQGSMFF.

This clone appeared a single time. The genes are TRBV28 and TRBJ2-3; 7 bases agree with TRBD2. Germline-derived CDR1 and CDR2 are MDHEN and SYDVKM. This CDR3 spans 14 amino acids. Unmatched junction bases numbered 7, after V lost 10 bases and J lost 0 bases. CDR3 sequence reads: CAIQSGESTDTQYF. The CDR3 bases are TGTGCCATTCAAAGCGGGGAGAGCACAGATACGCAGTATTTT.

CDR3: CASSALRVGELFF. The CDR3, as DNA: TGTGCCAGCAGCGCTCTCCGAGTCGGGGAGCTGTTTTTT. This chain links TRBV11-2 with TRBJ2-2; no clear D gene. The CDR3 covers 13 residues. V shed 5 bases and J shed 7 bases, with 11 bases lying between them. Germline V lookup: CDR1 SGHAT, CDR2 FQNNGV.

CDR3 protein: CASSLLSEQYF. The CDR3 DNA is TGTGCCAGCAGCTTGCTAAGCGAGCAGTACTTC. The gene calls are TRBV5-6 and TRBJ2-7; D is unclear. Trimming removed 1 base from V and 6 bases from J, with 5 bases in between. Germline CDR1 and CDR2: SGHDT and YYEEEE. The CDR3 covers 11 residues.

The rearrangement uses TRBV5-4 and TRBJ1-1, with 7 bases lining up with TRBD1. V lost 3 bases, J lost 3 bases, and 17 bases stayed unmatched. The CDR3 is 18 amino acids. Germline CDR1 reads SGHNT; CDR2 reads YYREEE (reference sequence). In nucleotides, the CDR3 is TGTGCCAGCAGCTCTCCCAGGGGGAAAAGTAGGATGGACACTGAAGCTTTCTTT. Translating it yields CASSSPRGKSRMDTEAFF.